This TCR beta chain was profiled in a study of Tregs in tolerant kidney transplant recipients. Study as a whole: Related graft donors supplied nonmyeloablative bone marrow transplants, and mixed chimerism was transient.

Study-wide results and limits: For some patients, primers changed over time, blocking nucleotide-level comparison.

Concerning this clone itself: The target antigen is unknown.

The data were produced by immunoSEQ multiplex PCR, yet TCRdb's version contains in-frame clones alone and is incomplete. Of approximately 93,000 clones listed, 90% to 95% were seen once; the top ten hold 0.46%. Unstimulated regulatory T cells (CD4+CD25+CD127-), CD4+CD25- non-regulatory cells, CD4 and CD8 cells were FACS-sorted from thawed PBMCs. CDR3 length: 15 residues. The V end lost 0 bases, the J end lost 2 bases, and 8 bases lay between the germline ends. Looked up from germline, CDR1 is MRHNA and CDR2 is SNTAGT. The chain is built from TRBV6-4 and TRBJ2-4, with TRBD2 as a possible D gene (6 bases). The sequencing here drew on CD4+ T cells from blood, taken before the transplant. This receptor was identified in a human donor who received a combined kidney and bone marrow transplant. This chain's CDR3 is CASSDSGGSKNIQYF. The DNA for the CDR3 is TGTGCCAGCAGTGACTCGGGGGGATCCAAAAACATTCAGTACTTC.